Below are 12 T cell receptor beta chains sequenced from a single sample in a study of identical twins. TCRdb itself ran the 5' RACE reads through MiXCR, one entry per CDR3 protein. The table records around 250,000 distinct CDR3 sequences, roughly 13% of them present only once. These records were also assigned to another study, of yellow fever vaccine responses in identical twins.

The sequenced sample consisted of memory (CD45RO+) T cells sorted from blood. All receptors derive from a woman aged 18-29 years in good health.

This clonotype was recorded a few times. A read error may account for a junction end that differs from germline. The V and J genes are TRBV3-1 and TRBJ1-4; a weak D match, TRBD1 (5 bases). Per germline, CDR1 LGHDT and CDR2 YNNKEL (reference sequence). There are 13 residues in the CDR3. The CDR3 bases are TGTGCCAGCAGCCAAGGTTTTGAGACAGCGCTTTCTTTT. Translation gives CASSQGFETALSF.

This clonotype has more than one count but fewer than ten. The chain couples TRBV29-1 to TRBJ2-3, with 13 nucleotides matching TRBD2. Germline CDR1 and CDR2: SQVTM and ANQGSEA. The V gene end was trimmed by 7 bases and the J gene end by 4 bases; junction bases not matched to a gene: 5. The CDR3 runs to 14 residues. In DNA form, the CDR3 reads TGCAGCGCCACCACTAGCGGGAGGGCAGATACGCAGTATTTT. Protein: CSATTSGRADTQYF.

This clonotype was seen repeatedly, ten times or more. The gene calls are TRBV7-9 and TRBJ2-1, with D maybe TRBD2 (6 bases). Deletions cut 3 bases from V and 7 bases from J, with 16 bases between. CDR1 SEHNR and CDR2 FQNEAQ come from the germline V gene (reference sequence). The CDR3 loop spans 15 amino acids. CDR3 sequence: CASSFGTPQWNEQFF. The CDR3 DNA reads TGTGCCAGCAGCTTCGGGACTCCCCAATGGAATGAGCAGTTCTTC.

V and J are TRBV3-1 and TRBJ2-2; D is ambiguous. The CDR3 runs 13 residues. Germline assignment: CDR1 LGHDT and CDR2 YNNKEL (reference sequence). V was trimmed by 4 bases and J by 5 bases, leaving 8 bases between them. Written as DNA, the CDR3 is TGTGCCAGCAGCCCGGTGTTTACCGGGGAGCTGTTTTTT. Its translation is CASSPVFTGELFF.

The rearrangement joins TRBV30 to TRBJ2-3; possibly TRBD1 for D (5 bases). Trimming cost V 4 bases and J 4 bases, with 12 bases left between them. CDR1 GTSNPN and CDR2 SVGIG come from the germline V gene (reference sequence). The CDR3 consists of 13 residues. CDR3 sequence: CAWMPGIPDTQYF. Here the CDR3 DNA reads TGTGCCTGGATGCCAGGGATCCCAGATACGCAGTATTTT.

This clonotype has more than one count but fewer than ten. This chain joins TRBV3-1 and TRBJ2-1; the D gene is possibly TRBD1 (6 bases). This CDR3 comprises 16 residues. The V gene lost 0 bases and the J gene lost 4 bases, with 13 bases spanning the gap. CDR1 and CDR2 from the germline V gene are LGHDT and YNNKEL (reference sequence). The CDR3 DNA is TGTGCCAGCAGCCAAGATACAGGGCTTTTATACAATGAGCAGTTCTTC. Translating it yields CASSQDTGLLYNEQFF.

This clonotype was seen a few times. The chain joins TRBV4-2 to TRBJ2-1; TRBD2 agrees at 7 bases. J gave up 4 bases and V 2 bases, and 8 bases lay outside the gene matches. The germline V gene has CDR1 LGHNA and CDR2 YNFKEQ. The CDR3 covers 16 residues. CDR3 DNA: TGTGCCAGCAGCCAACTTACTAGCGCTCTGTACAATGAGCAGTTCTTC. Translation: CASSQLTSALYNEQFF.

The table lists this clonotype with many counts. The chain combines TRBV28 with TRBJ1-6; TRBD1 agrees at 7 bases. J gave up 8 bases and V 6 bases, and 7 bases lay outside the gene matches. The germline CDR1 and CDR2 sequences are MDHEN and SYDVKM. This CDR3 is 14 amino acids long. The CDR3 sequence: CASRLGQKYSPLHF. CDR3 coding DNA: TGTGCCAGCAGGCTGGGACAGAAATATTCACCCCTCCACTTT.

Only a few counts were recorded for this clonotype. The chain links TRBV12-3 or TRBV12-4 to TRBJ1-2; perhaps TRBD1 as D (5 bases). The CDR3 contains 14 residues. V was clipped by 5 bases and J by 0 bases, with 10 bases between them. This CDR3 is CASSRDLANYGYTF. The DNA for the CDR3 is TGTGCCAGCAGTCGGGACCTAGCTAACTATGGCTACACCTTC.

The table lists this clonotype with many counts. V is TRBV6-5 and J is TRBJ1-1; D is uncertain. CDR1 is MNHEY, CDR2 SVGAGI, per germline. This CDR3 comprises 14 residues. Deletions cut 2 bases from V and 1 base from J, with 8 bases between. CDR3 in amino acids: CASSYGAQNTEAFF. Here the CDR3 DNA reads TGTGCCAGCAGTTACGGCGCGCAGAACACTGAAGCTTTCTTT.

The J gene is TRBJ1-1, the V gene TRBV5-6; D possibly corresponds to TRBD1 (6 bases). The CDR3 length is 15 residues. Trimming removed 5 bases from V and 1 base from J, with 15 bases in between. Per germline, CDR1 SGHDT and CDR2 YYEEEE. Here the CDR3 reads CASRQKDRENTEAFF. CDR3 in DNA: TGTGCCAGCAGGCAGAAGGACAGAGAGAACACTGAAGCTTTCTTT.

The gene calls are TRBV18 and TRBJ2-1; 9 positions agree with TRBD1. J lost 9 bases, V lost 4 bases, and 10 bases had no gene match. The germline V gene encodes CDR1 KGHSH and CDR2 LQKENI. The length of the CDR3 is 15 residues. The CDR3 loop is CASSLSGTGYTEQFF. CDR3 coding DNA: TGTGCCAGCTCACTCTCCGGGACAGGGTATACTGAGCAGTTCTTC.